This paragraph covers one T cell receptor beta chain sequence. Its specificity is not known. These data originate in a study of Tregs in tolerant kidney transplant recipients. Data came from immunoSEQ multiplex PCR; TCRdb stores just in-frame clones and leaves some out. The top ten hold nearly 0.6% of the sample, which has some 110,000 clones, roughly 92% seen once. Unstimulated regulatory T cells (CD4+CD25+CD127-), CD4+CD25- non-regulatory cells, CD4 and CD8 cells were FACS-sorted from thawed PBMCs. CDR3 length equals 15 residues. Germline CDR1 reads KGHSH; CDR2 reads LQKENI. Trimming removed 2 bases at V and 0 bases at J, with 7 bases between. Study results and caveats: The most relevant donor-specific Treg TCRbeta repertoire apparently came from expansion with activated donor B cells. Few patients were studied, so findings need validation in larger groups. No direct test of biological reproducibility was done here.

Sequenced sample: CD4+ T cells from blood. This receptor was obtained from a human donor in good health. V and J are TRBV18 and TRBJ1-4; D ambiguous. The CDR3, as DNA: TGTGCCAGCTCACCAGGCCGATCAACTAATGAAAAACTGTTTTTT. It translates to CASSPGRSTNEKLFF.